Listed here are 18 T cell receptor beta chains from one sample, sequenced in a study of relationships among human T cell subsets. Semiquantitative ARM-PCR amplified T cell receptor alpha and beta CDR3 regions from mRNA. ARM-PCR used tagged nested gene-specific primers, then communal superprimers for exponential amplification. TCRdb processed the multiplex PCR reads anew with MiXCR; each CDR3 protein has one entry. The table includes some 13,000 distinct CDR3 sequences, 67% detected once. Bead selections for CD25, CD56 and CD294 left a flow-through collected as Th1 cells. What was sequenced was CD4+ Th1 cells sorted from blood. The receptors were gathered from a man between 40 and 49 years old in good health.

The chain links TRBV20-1 to TRBJ2-1; weak D call: TRBD1 (5 bases). Trimming removed 4 bases from V and 2 bases from J, with 12 bases in between. The CDR3 loop spans 14 amino acids. Germline V gene sequence: CDR1 DFQATT, CDR2 SNEGSKA (reference sequence). Here the CDR3 DNA reads TGCAGTGCTACCCCGGACATGACCTACAATGAGCAGTTCTTC. Translation: CSATPDMTYNEQFF.

The chain recombines TRBV5-1 with TRBJ2-1, with 13 bases aligning to TRBD2. The CDR3 extends over 17 amino acids. With 2 bases clipped from V and 10 bases from J, the junction kept 12 bases outside the gene matches. Germline loops: CDR1 SGHRS, CDR2 YFSETQ. CDR3 loop: CASSFGTSGEPNGEQFF. The CDR3 nucleotides read TGCGCCAGCAGCTTCGGGACTAGCGGGGAACCGAATGGAGAGCAGTTCTTC. Variable domain in full (rest from reference TRBV5-1 and TRBJ2-1): KAGVTQTPRYLIKTRGQQVTLSCSPISGHRSVSWYQQTPGQGLQFLFEYFSETQRNKGNFPGRFSGRQFSNSRSEMNVSTLELGDSALYLCASSFGTSGEPNGEQFFGPGTRLTVL.

The CDR3 bases are TGTGCCAGCAGCCAAGATCCGAACAGCAATCAGCCCCAGCATTTT. It yields the protein CASSQDPNSNQPQHF. The V call is TRBV3-1, the J call TRBJ1-5; D is unclear. The CDR3 length is 15 residues. V was trimmed by 0 bases and J by 1 base, leaving 7 bases between them. Germline loops: CDR1 LGHDT, CDR2 YNNKEL (reference sequence).

The chain carries TRBV12-3 or TRBV12-4 and TRBJ2-3, with no clear D. V shed 5 bases and J shed 1 base, with 10 bases lying between them. This CDR3 is 14 amino acids long. CDR3 residues: CASSPGGRTDTQYF. The CDR3 bases are TGTGCCAGCAGTCCCGGTGGACGCACAGATACGCAGTATTTT.

This chain links TRBV29-1 with TRBJ2-3, with 8 positions matching TRBD2. The CDR3 covers 13 residues. CDR1 SQVTM and CDR2 ANQGSEA come from the germline V gene. The V and J ends lost 7 bases and 4 bases, in that order; junction bases with no gene match: 7. This CDR3 reads CSAGTRGPDTQYF. The CDR3 DNA sequence: TGCAGCGCCGGGACTAGGGGCCCAGATACGCAGTATTTT.

The gene calls are TRBV7-8 and TRBJ2-5, with a weak D call TRBD1 (6 bases). V was shortened by 2 bases and J by 2 bases, with 15 bases between the two germline ends. Germline assignment: CDR1 SGHVS and CDR2 FQNEAQ. The CDR3 loop spans 16 amino acids. The CDR3 sequence is CASSLSPGQRQETQYF. CDR3 nucleotide sequence: TGTGCCAGCAGCTTAAGTCCGGGACAAAGACAAGAGACCCAGTACTTC.

This chain's CDR3 is CASSPFSSFDTQYF. The CDR3, as DNA: TGTGCCAGCAGCCCCTTCAGCTCCTTCGATACGCAGTATTTT. The rearrangement links TRBV4-2 to TRBJ2-3; the D is unclear. The V gene lost 4 bases and the J gene lost 6 bases, with 14 bases spanning the gap. Germline CDR1 LGHNA, CDR2 YNFKEQ. The CDR3 has 14 amino acids.

The J gene is TRBJ2-5, the V gene TRBV11-2, with D tentatively TRBD2 (5 bases). Trimming took off 0 bases at V and 4 bases at J, with 9 bases between the two ends. Germline V gene sequence: CDR1 SGHAT, CDR2 FQNNGV. The CDR3 is 14 residues long. CDR3 nucleotide sequence: TGTGCCAGCAGCTTAGATATGGCGGGAGAGACCCAGTACTTC. It is translated as CASSLDMAGETQYF.

The chain recombines TRBV4-1 with TRBJ2-5; no reliable D call. Between the trimmed V and J ends, which lost 0 bases and 4 bases, there was a span of 12 bases. CDR1 and CDR2 from the germline V gene are MGHRA and YSYEKL. The CDR3 is 15 residues long. In DNA form, the CDR3 reads TGCGCCAGCAGCCAAGATCCCCAGCCAAGAGAGACCCAGTACTTC. The encoded protein is CASSQDPQPRETQYF.

This sequence joins TRBV2 and TRBJ1-5, with 7 bases that match TRBD1. Losses at the gene ends were 8 bases for V and 1 base for J; bases not matched to a gene: 2. Germline loops: CDR1 SNHLY, CDR2 FYNNEI. The CDR3 has 13 residues. The CDR3 DNA reads TGTGCCAGCCGGGGACAGAGCAATCAGCCCCAGCATTTT. This encodes CASRGQSNQPQHF.

This chain uses TRBV29-1 with TRBJ2-1; D is uncertain. V lost 7 bases, J lost 8 bases, and 12 bases lay in between. The germline CDR1 and CDR2 sequences are SQVTM and ANQGSEA. The CDR3 covers 11 residues. The CDR3 DNA is TGCAGCGCCGCAGAAGGAGATGAGCAGTTCTTC. It codes for CSAAEGDEQFF.

The V and J genes are TRBV29-1 and TRBJ2-1; maybe TRBD2 (6 bases). This CDR3 region has 11 residues. The V end lost 4 bases, the J end lost 10 bases, and 11 bases lay between the germline ends. CDR1 and CDR2 from the germline V gene are SQVTM and ANQGSEA. The CDR3 nucleotides read TGCAGCGTTGGGGAGCGGGCGGAGCAGTTCTTC. Amino acid sequence: CSVGERAEQFF.

V gene TRBV20-1 combines with J gene TRBJ2-5; D not resolved. The germline V gene has CDR1 DFQATT and CDR2 SNEGSKA (reference sequence). This CDR3 is 12 amino acids long. Deletions cut 6 bases from V and 5 bases from J, with 13 bases between. The CDR3: CSAPEGSETQYF. CDR3 coding DNA: TGCAGTGCCCCCGAAGGATCGGAGACCCAGTACTTC.

This clonotype was observed a handful of times. V is TRBV4-1 and J is TRBJ1-5; D uncertain. The CDR3 spans 16 residues. Germline loops: CDR1 MGHRA, CDR2 YSYEKL. V was pared by 2 bases and J by 2 bases, with 13 bases between. Written as DNA, the CDR3 is TGCGCCAGCAGCCAAAGGGCCGAGATCGGCAATCAGCCCCAGCATTTT. It yields the protein CASSQRAEIGNQPQHF.

This clonotype was counted between two and nine times. The chain joins TRBV20-1 to TRBJ2-1; D not certain. Between the trimmed V and J ends, which lost 7 bases and 2 bases, there was a span of 6 bases. Germline CDR1 DFQATT, CDR2 SNEGSKA (reference sequence). This CDR3 comprises 11 residues. The CDR3 reads CSVTPYNEQFF. The DNA for the CDR3 is TGCAGTGTCACGCCCTACAATGAGCAGTTCTTC.

The chain joins TRBV12-3 or TRBV12-4 to TRBJ2-1; 9 bases are shared with TRBD2. V shed 5 bases and J 0 bases; nucleotides not matched to a gene: 5. There are 16 residues in the CDR3. The CDR3 bases are TGTGCCAGCAGTCCTAGCGGGACAAGCTCCTACAATGAGCAGTTCTTC. It codes for CASSPSGTSSYNEQFF.

The V and J genes are TRBV11-2 and TRBJ1-6, with D perhaps matching TRBD1 (5 bases). There are 13 residues in the CDR3. Germline values: CDR1 SGHAT, CDR2 FQNNGV. V was shortened by 10 bases and J by 10 bases, with 17 bases between the two germline ends. For the CDR3, the DNA is TGTGCCATCGGAGGGACGAGGGGATCACCCCTCCACTTT. Translation: CAIGGTRGSPLHF.

V gene TRBV11-3 combines with J gene TRBJ2-2; 14 bases align to TRBD2. Trimming removed 4 bases from V and 4 bases from J; junction bases left unmatched: 8. The CDR3 loop spans 18 amino acids. The germline V gene encodes CDR1 SGHNT and CDR2 YENEEA. The CDR3 DNA follows: TGTGCCAGCAGCTCGGGACTAGCGGGAGAAGTCAGCACCGGGGAGCTGTTTTTT. This encodes CASSSGLAGEVSTGELFF.